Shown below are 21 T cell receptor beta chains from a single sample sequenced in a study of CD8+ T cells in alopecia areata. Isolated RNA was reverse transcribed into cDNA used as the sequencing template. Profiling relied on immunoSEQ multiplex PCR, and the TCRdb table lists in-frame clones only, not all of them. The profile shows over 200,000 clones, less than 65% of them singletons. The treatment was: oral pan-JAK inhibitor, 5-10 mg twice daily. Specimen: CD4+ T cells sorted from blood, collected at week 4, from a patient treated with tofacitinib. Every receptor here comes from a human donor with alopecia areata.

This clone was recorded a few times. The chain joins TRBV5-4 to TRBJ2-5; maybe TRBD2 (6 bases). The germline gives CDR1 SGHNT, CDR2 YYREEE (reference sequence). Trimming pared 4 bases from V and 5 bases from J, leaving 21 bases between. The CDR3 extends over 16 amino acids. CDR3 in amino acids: CASSPQEGGAGETQYF. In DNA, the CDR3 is TGTGCCAGCAGCCCCCAAGAAGGCGGGGCGGGCGAGACCCAGTACTTC.

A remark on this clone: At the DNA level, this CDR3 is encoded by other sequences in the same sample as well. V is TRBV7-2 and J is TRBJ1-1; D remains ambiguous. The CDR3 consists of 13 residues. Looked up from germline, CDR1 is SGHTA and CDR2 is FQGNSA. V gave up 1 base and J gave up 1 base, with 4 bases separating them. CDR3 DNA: TGTGCCAGCAGCTTAGTATGGAACACTGAAGCTTTCTTT. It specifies CASSLVWNTEAFF.

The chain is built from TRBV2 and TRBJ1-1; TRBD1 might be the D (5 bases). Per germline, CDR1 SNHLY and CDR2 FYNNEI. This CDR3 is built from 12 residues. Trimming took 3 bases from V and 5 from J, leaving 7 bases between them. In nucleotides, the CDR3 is TGTGCCAGCAGTGAGCAGGGAACTGAAGCTTTCTTT. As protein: CASSEQGTEAFF.

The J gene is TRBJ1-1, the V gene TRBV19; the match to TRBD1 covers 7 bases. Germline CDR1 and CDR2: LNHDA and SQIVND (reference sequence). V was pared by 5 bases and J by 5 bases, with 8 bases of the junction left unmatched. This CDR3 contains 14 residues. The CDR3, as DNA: TGTGCCAGTAGTCCTCGGGCAGGGGGTACTGAAGCTTTCTTT. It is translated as CASSPRAGGTEAFF.

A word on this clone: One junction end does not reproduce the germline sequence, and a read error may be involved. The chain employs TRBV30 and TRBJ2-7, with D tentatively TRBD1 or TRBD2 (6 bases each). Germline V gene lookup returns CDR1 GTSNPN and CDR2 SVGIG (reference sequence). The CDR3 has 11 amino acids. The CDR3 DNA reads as TGTGCCTGGAGTGGCCGGAAGGGGGGCAACTTC. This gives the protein CAWSGRKGGNF.

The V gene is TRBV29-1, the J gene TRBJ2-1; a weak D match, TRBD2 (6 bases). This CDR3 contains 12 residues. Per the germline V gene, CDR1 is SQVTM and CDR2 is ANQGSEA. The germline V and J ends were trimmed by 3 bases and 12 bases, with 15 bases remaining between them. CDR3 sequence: CSVERGSMTQFF. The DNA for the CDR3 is TGCAGCGTTGAGCGGGGTTCAATGACGCAGTTCTTC.

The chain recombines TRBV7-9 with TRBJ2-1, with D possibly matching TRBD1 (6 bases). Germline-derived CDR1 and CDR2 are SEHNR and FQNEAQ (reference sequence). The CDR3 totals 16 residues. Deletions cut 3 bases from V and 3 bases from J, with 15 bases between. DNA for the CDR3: TGTGCCAGCAGCTTTCTGGGCTGGGGGCTCTACAATGAGCAGTTCTTC. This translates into CASSFLGWGLYNEQFF.

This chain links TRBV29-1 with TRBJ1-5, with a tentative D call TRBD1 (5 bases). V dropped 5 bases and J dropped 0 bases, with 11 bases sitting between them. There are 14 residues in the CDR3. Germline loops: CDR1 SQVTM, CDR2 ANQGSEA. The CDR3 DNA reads TGCAGCGTTTCCCAGGGCAATAGCAATCAGCCCCAGCATTTT. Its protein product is CSVSQGNSNQPQHF.

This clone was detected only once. The CDR3 reads CASSQGLGFYQPQHF. DNA of the CDR3: TGTGCCAGCAGTCAAGGGTTAGGGTTCTATCAGCCCCAGCATTTT. The rearrangement links TRBV2 to TRBJ1-5; D gene ambiguous. The CDR3 is 15 amino acids. Germline CDR1 and CDR2: SNHLY and FYNNEI. The germline V and J ends were trimmed by 5 bases and 5 bases, with 16 bases remaining between them.

CDR3 loop: CASNPYAQGYSTEQFF. CDR3 sequence (DNA): TGTGCCAGCAACCCCTATGCGCAGGGGTACTCTACTGAGCAGTTCTTC. The V and J genes are TRBV2 and TRBJ2-1; D possibly corresponds to TRBD1 (6 bases). Trimming left V 7 bases short and J 9 bases short, with 25 bases between. CDR1 and CDR2 from the germline V gene are SNHLY and FYNNEI. This CDR3 is 16 amino acids long.

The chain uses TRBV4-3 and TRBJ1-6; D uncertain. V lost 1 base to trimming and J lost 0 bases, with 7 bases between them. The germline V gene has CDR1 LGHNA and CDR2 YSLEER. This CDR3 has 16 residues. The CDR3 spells CASSQGGSSYNSPLHF. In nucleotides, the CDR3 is TGCGCCAGCAGCCAAGGCGGCAGCTCCTATAATTCACCCCTCCACTTT.

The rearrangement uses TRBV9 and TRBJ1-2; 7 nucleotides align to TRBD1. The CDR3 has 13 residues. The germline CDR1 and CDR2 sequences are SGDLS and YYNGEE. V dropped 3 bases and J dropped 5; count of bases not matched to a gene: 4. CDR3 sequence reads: CASSGVTGYGYTF. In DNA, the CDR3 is TGTGCCAGCAGCGGAGTGACAGGGTATGGCTACACCTTC. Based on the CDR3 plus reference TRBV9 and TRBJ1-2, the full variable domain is DSGVTQTPKHLITATGQRVTLRCSPRSGDLSVYWYQQSLDQGLQFLIQYYNGEERAKGNILERFSAQQFPDLHSELNLSSLELGDSALYFCASSGVTGYGYTFGSGTRLTVV.

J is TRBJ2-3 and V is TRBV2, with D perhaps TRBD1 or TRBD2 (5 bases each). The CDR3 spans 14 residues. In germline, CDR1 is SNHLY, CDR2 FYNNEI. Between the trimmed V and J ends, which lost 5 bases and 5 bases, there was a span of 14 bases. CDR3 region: CASSSGADKDTQYF. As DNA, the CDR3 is TGTGCCAGCAGTTCCGGGGCCGATAAAGATACGCAGTATTTT.

The CDR3: CASSQEGLGRHQHF. The CDR3 DNA sequence: TGCGCCAGCAGCCAAGAAGGGCTCGGGAGACACCAGCATTTT. This chain uses TRBV4-1 with TRBJ1-5; D remains unclear. Germline loops: CDR1 MGHRA, CDR2 YSYEKL. There are 14 residues in the CDR3. V was shortened by 0 bases and J by 12 bases, with 15 bases between the two germline ends.

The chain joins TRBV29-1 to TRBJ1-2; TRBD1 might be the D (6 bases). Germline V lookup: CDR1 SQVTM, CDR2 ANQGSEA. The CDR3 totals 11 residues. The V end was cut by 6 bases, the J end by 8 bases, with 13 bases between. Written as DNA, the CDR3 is TGCAGCGTCCACCGGGGGGCCGGCTACACCTTC. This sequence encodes CSVHRGAGYTF.

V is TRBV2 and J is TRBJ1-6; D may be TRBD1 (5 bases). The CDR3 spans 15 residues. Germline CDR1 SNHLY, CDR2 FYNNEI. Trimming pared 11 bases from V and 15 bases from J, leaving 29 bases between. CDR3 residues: CAERIGTEGSGSLHF. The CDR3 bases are TGTGCCGAGCGGATCGGGACTGAGGGCAGCGGGAGCCTCCACTTT.

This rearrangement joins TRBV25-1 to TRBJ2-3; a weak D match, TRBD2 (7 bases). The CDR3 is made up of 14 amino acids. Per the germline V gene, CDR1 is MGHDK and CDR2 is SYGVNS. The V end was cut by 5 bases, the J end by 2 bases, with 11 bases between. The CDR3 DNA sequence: TGTGCCAGCAGTCCGGGGGGCGCCACAGATACGCAGTATTTT. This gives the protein CASSPGGATDTQYF.

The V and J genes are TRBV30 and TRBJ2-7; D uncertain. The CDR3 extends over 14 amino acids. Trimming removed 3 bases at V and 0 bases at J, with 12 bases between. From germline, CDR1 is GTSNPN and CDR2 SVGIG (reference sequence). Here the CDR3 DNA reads TGTGCCTGGAGGGGCTCCGCCTCCTCCTACGAGCAGTACTTC. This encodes CAWRGSASSYEQYF. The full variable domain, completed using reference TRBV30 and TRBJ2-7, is SQTIHQWPATLVQPVGSPLSLECTVEGTSNPNLYWYRQAAGRGLQLLFYSVGIGQISSEVPQNLSASRPQDRQFILSSKKLLLSDSGFYLCAWRGSASSYEQYFGPGTRLTVT.

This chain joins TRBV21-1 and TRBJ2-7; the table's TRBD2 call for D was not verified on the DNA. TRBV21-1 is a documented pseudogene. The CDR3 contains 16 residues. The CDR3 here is CASSKWDCGSRLMTYF. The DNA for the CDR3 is TGTGCCAGCAGCAAGTGGGACTGTGGCTCCCGACTTATGACGTACTTC.

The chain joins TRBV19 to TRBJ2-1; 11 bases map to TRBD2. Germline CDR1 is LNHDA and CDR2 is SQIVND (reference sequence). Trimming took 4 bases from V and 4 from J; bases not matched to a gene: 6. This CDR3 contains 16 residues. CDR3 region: CASSRLAGGGYNEQFF. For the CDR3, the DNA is TGTGCCAGTAGTAGGCTAGCGGGGGGCGGATACAATGAGCAGTTCTTC. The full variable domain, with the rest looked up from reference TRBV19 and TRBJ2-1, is DGGITQSPKYLFRKEGQNVTLSCEQNLNHDAMYWYRQDPGQGLRLIYYSQIVNDFQKGDIAEGYSVSREKKESFPLTVTSAQKNPTAFYLCASSRLAGGGYNEQFFGPGTRLTVL.

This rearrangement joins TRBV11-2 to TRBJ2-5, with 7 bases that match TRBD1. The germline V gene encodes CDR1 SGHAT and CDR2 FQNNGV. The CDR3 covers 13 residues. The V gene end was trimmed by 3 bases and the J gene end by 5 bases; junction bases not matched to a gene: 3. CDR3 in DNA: TGTGCCAGCAGCTTTCAGGGGGTGGAGACCCAGTACTTC. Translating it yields CASSFQGVETQYF.